These T cell receptor beta chains were read from a single sample in a study of T cells after yellow fever vaccination. TCRdb reprocessed the 5' RACE reads via MiXCR and lists one record per CDR3 protein. The profile shows fewer than 450,000 distinct CDR3 sequences, roughly 8.4% of them singletons. The sequencing here drew on PBMCs, taken about 41 days after the first yellow fever vaccination. The receptors come from a man between 18 and 29 years old who received the YFV17D yellow fever vaccine. CDR3s include the opening cysteine and the closing phenylalanine or tryptophan.

TRBV7-2 | CASSPRTGARDTQYF
TRBV10-3 | CAISETSGVNEQFF
TRBV15 | CATSLPGGNQAQHF
TRBV15 | CATSRDFPGYSNQPQHF
TRBV27 | CASSSLDHRETQYF
TRBV3-1 | CASSQDAGGAEDGYTF
TRBV20-1 | CSAPSLGDTQYF
TRBV5-1 | CATSRGDQETQYF
TRBV9 | CASSERQGSGYTF
TRBV20-1 | CSARTQNTGELFF
TRBV9 | CASSATGGSRMAEAFF